Listed below are T cell receptor beta chains from one sample, sequenced in a study of blood T cell repertoires in COVID-19. Clones were sequenced by immunoSEQ multiplex PCR, and TCRdb holds only the in-frame ones, with some missing. Seen here are about 22,000 clones, 70% to 90% observed once, and the top ten hold 25%. Sequencing input: peripheral blood. Source of these receptors: a human donor with active COVID-19. The donor label of this sample is uncertain. Each CDR3 is given with its conserved first and last residue. The D gene is left open where the match is weak. Where a row states a size, it is once, few, many or the class of an expanded clone; other rows omit it.

. | TRBD1 | TRBJ1-2 | TRBV4-2 | TGTGCCAGCAGCCAAGGAGGTTACAGGGGGCGCGGGGACTATGGCTACACCTTC | CASSQGGYRGRGDYGYTF
once | TRBD1 | TRBJ1-2 | TRBV5-1 | TGCGCCAGCAGTTTAGGACAGGAGCTCTATGGCTACACCTTC | CASSLGQELYGYTF
. | TRBD2 | TRBJ2-1 | TRBV2 | TGTGCCAGCAGTGAAACTAGCGGGGGGGCCGGTGAGCAGTTCTTC | CASSETSGGAGEQFF
. | TRBD1 | TRBJ1-2 | TRBV19 | TGTGCCAGTGGGGACCGGGACAGGGCCTATGGCTACACCTTC | CASGDRDRAYGYTF
. | . | TRBJ2-7 | TRBV15 | TGTGCCACCAGCAGCGGGACATACTCCTACGAGCAGTACTTC | CATSSGTYSYEQYF
. | TRBD1 | TRBJ1-2 | TRBV4-1 | TGCGCCAGCAGCCAGGGACAGGGGAATAGAGGCTACACCTTC | CASSQGQGNRGYTF
. | TRBD2 | TRBJ2-5 | TRBV9 | TGTGCCAGCTGGACTAGCGGGAAACGGGGGCAAGAGACCCAGTACTTC | CASWTSGKRGQETQYF
. | TRBD1 | TRBJ1-2 | TRBV6-5 | TGTGCCAGCAATCAGGACAGGGCCTTCTATGGCTACACCTTC | CASNQDRAFYGYTF
. | TRBD1 | TRBJ1-5 | TRBV19 | TGTGCCAGTTCCGGGACAGGGACGCATCAGCCCCAGCATTTT | CASSGTGTHQPQHF
. | . | TRBJ1-1 | TRBV5-1 | TGCGCCAGCAGCACTAGACTTGAGTGGGGGAACACTGAAGCTTTCTTT | CASSTRLEWGNTEAFF
. | . | TRBJ2-5 | TRBV18 | TGTGCCAGCTCACCACAACTAGGGGAGACCCAGTACTTC | CASSPQLGETQYF
. | . | TRBJ2-3 | TRBV7-8 | TGTGCCAGCAGCTCCCTAGCGCCGAGCACAGATACGCAGTATTTT | CASSSLAPSTDTQYF
. | TRBD2 | TRBJ2-5 | TRBV24-1 | TGTGCCACCAGTGAGGGTAGCGGGAGTCCCCAAGAGACCCAGTACTTC | CATSEGSGSPQETQYF
. | TRBD1 | TRBJ2-7 | TRBV6-6 | TGTGCCAGCAGTCGGGGACAGGGATCGGGCGAGCAGTACTTC | CASSRGQGSGEQYF
. | TRBD2 | TRBJ2-3 | TRBV24-1 | TGTGCCACCAGTGATGCTAGCGGGGGGGCAAATACGCAGTATTTT | CATSDASGGANTQYF
once | . | TRBJ2-3 | TRBV24-1 | TGTGCCACCAGTGATTCGGCGACAGGAAAATACACAGATACGCAGTATTTT | CATSDSATGKYTDTQYF
. | . | TRBJ1-2 | TRBV19 | TGTGCCACCTCACCCCGGGACACGACCTATGGCTACACCTTC | CATSPRDTTYGYTF
. | . | TRBJ2-3 | TRBV19 | TGTGCCAGTACCCATGCGGGCAGAGAGACAGATACGCAGTATTTT | CASTHAGRETDTQYF
. | TRBD1 | TRBJ2-7 | TRBV4-2 | TGTGCCAGCAGCACCACAGGGGGCGAGCAGTACTTC | CASSTTGGEQYF